The present TCR beta chain was sequenced within a study of shared clonotypes between healthy human individuals. Study outcomes and limitations: An expected dependence of interdonor clonotype sharing on sequencing depth was noted.

As for this clone: The antigen is undetermined.

In germline, CDR1 is SNHLY, CDR2 FYNNEI. The V gene lost 2 bases and the J gene lost 3 bases, with 11 bases spanning the gap. The CDR3 runs to 14 residues. It was across several immunoSEQ plates that each subset's genomic DNA was evenly split. Under the authors' procedure: Junction-only sequences without quality scores were provided by ImmunoSEQ, so filtering was different. Assay used: immunoSEQ multiplex PCR; TCRdb lists only in-frame clones, some missing. V and J calls and clone size follow that table, whereas D and trimming were derived from the DNA. The data contain 450,000 to 650,000 clones, 70% to 80% of them singletons.

The sequencing sample was made of PBMCs. The source is a woman in her forties in good health. Some clones in this sample may be carry-over from other donors' samples. This sequence joins TRBV2 and TRBJ2-7; D perhaps matches TRBD2 (5 bases). The CDR3 region has the DNA TGTGCCAGCAGTGAATACGGGAACCTCTACGAGCAGTACTTC. This encodes CASSEYGNLYEQYF.